The rows below give T cell receptor beta chains drawn from one sample of a study of CXCR3-negative and CXCR3-positive naive CD8 T cells. From its re-call of the 5' RACE reads, TCRdb lists each CDR3 protein once, without DNA. Its listing shows about 130,000 distinct CDR3 sequences. Sequencing was performed on naive CXCR3- CD8+ T cells from blood. These receptors all stem from a human donor in good health. Some clones in this sample may be carry-over from other donors' samples. Both conserved end residues are part of each CDR3. Fields, in order: V gene, J gene, CDR3 protein.

V gene: TRBV23-1; J gene: TRBJ2-3; CDR3 protein: CASSQFPGQRSTDTQYF
V gene: TRBV29-1; J gene: TRBJ2-2; CDR3 protein: CSVEVSGRTGELFF
V gene: TRBV13; J gene: TRBJ2-3; CDR3 protein: CASSLERGGSYGTDTQYF
V gene: TRBV29-1; J gene: TRBJ1-2; CDR3 protein: CSVRGGRDYGYTF
V gene: TRBV6-1; J gene: TRBJ1-4; CDR3 protein: CASSPDRGDEKLFF
V gene: TRBV7-9; J gene: TRBJ2-7; CDR3 protein: CASSALQGTNTYEQYF
V gene: TRBV12-3/TRBV12-4; J gene: TRBJ2-1; CDR3 protein: CASSPGTSGRGNEQFF
V gene: TRBV28; J gene: TRBJ1-2; CDR3 protein: CASSLRPGYGYTF
V gene: TRBV11-2; J gene: TRBJ2-2; CDR3 protein: CASSSGTSGPNTGELFF
V gene: TRBV29-1; J gene: TRBJ2-5; CDR3 protein: CSVEDWMRDEVQETQYF
V gene: TRBV20-1; J gene: TRBJ2-1; CDR3 protein: CSARDLAGGSNEQFF
V gene: TRBV28; J gene: TRBJ2-3; CDR3 protein: CASSTDTGGASTGELFF
V gene: TRBV29-1; J gene: TRBJ2-7; CDR3 protein: CSVGTSGIYEQYF
V gene: TRBV7-9; J gene: TRBJ1-4; CDR3 protein: CASSPHPATNEKLFF
V gene: TRBV29-1; J gene: TRBJ2-2; CDR3 protein: CSAGTPGELFF
V gene: TRBV3-1; J gene: TRBJ1-1; CDR3 protein: CASTPFQGMNTEAFF
V gene: TRBV4-3; J gene: TRBJ1-5; CDR3 protein: CASSQDRGNNQPQHF
V gene: TRBV4-1; J gene: TRBJ2-7; CDR3 protein: CASSQAGGPYEQYF
V gene: TRBV5-1; J gene: TRBJ2-7; CDR3 protein: CASNPLAGGYEQYF
V gene: TRBV7-9; J gene: TRBJ2-3; CDR3 protein: CASSPYLGGRADTQYF
V gene: TRBV4-3; J gene: TRBJ1-5; CDR3 protein: CASSQDFGGAGQPQHF
V gene: TRBV9; J gene: TRBJ1-6; CDR3 protein: CASSAESSYNSPLHF
V gene: TRBV5-5; J gene: TRBJ2-7; CDR3 protein: CASSLGGGAHEQYF
V gene: TRBV6-5; J gene: TRBJ1-2; CDR3 protein: CASSYSMGSYGYTF
V gene: TRBV12-3/TRBV12-4; J gene: TRBJ2-7; CDR3 protein: CASSYYPIAGGPVNYEQYF
V gene: TRBV4-2; J gene: TRBJ2-2; CDR3 protein: CASSRDPPTSGSFAGELFF
V gene: TRBV11-3; J gene: TRBJ2-5; CDR3 protein: CASSLLETQYF
V gene: TRBV7-8; J gene: TRBJ2-7; CDR3 protein: CASSLNKKYEQYF
V gene: TRBV12-3/TRBV12-4; J gene: TRBJ2-1; CDR3 protein: CASTETGTGTDEQFF
V gene: TRBV27; J gene: TRBJ1-2; CDR3 protein: CASSGQRYGYTF
V gene: TRBV6-5; J gene: TRBJ2-7; CDR3 protein: CASSMSRDRVSEQYF
V gene: TRBV25-1; J gene: TRBJ2-7; CDR3 protein: CASSEFADYYEQYF
V gene: TRBV6-4; J gene: TRBJ2-3; CDR3 protein: CASSATSVTDTQYF
V gene: TRBV7-2; J gene: TRBJ2-7; CDR3 protein: CASSLVVGGGRGEQYF
V gene: TRBV28; J gene: TRBJ2-3; CDR3 protein: CASSFLEGGTDTQYF
V gene: TRBV11-3; J gene: TRBJ2-1; CDR3 protein: CASSSSGGGTFNEQFF
V gene: TRBV5-1; J gene: TRBJ2-7; CDR3 protein: CASSLGSEAPEQYF
V gene: TRBV28; J gene: TRBJ2-3; CDR3 protein: CASSSTGLAGARYGYTQYF
V gene: TRBV11-2; J gene: TRBJ2-3; CDR3 protein: CASAKPMGPGTDTQYF
V gene: TRBV28; J gene: TRBJ2-7; CDR3 protein: CASSFFGGQGGYEQYF
V gene: TRBV5-1; J gene: TRBJ1-1; CDR3 protein: CASSLSPGFATEAFF
V gene: TRBV7-9; J gene: TRBJ1-1; CDR3 protein: CASSLTDRATEAFF
V gene: TRBV29-1; J gene: TRBJ2-2; CDR3 protein: CSVEDRDRGLNTGELFF
V gene: TRBV7-3; J gene: TRBJ1-6; CDR3 protein: CASSEKLGQGVDNSPLHF
V gene: TRBV12-3/TRBV12-4; J gene: TRBJ1-4; CDR3 protein: CASSWSNRVANEKLFF
V gene: TRBV6-2/TRBV6-3; J gene: TRBJ1-1; CDR3 protein: CASITDRGDNTEAFF